The clone carrying this TCR beta chain occurred a few times. Antigen specificity is unknown. Cultured CD4+ T cell DNA underwent sequencing with the Oncomine TCR Beta short-read assay. The template was genomic DNA from cultured CD4+ T cells. From the PCR reads, TCRdb called clonotypes with MiXCR, one entry per CDR3 protein. The sample has about 21,000 distinct CDR3 sequences; approximately 45% are singletons. The treatment is: roughly 10-day PBMC culture with coronavirus spike peptide pools or control peptides (ViraFEST assay). Expansion of antigen-specific T cells with peptide pools by ViraFEST preceded sequencing of TCRs. This specimen belongs to a study of vaccination and CD4 T cells after COVID-19. The CDR3 totals 14 residues. V trimming: 3 bases; J trimming: 6 bases; junction bases outside the gene matches: 10. The germline V gene has CDR1 DFQATT and CDR2 SNEGSKA (reference sequence). Study results and caveats: Spike mono-reactivity was found in 304 of the 307 vaccine-specific clones identified in convalescent patients.

Sequences were derived from CD4+ T cells from blood, cultured in vitro, sampled before SARS-CoV-2 vaccination. The TCR originated in a human donor who had recovered from COVID-19. V gene TRBV20-1 combines with J gene TRBJ1-1; 7 bases align to TRBD1. CDR3 residues: CSASPPRQGAEAFF. CDR3 nucleotide sequence: TGCAGTGCTAGCCCACCAAGACAGGGCGCTGAAGCTTTCTTT.